The clone carrying this TCR beta chain was seen at least ten times. As yet, its antigen is unknown. The sample originates from a study of CD8+CD57+ T cells in acquired aplastic anemia. Broader study findings: Patients and controls shared 25 to 30 CD8+ CDR3 sequences. No significant patient-versus-control difference appeared in CD8+ Simpson's diversity.

It was genomic DNA that served as the template for profiling TCR beta VDJ and CDR3. MiXCR was run by TCRdb on the reads, yielding one entry per CDR3 protein. The table includes fewer than 250,000 distinct CDR3 sequences, around 43% detected once. CDR1 and CDR2 from the germline V gene are DFQATT and SNEGSKA (reference sequence). V shed 3 bases and J shed 1 base, with 7 bases lying between them. This CDR3 is built from 12 residues. The sequenced patients had an expansion of CD8+CD57+ cells seen by flow cytometry. Every patient was diagnosed with severe acquired aplastic anemia. Sequencing used sorted CD4+, CD8+, or CD8+CD57+ T cells (not recorded which) from PBMCs. The receptor's source is a human donor with aplastic anemia. The rearrangement joins TRBV20-1 to TRBJ2-7, with no clear D. CDR3 sequence reads: CSARLGSYEQYF. The CDR3 region has the DNA TGCAGTGCTAGGTTGGGATCCTACGAGCAGTACTTC.